The sequence of this T cell receptor (beta chain) was determined in a study of molecular identifiers for immune sequencing clone quantification. This CDR3 region has 15 residues. Trimming cost V 3 bases and J 2 bases, with 12 bases left between them. Germline-derived CDR1 and CDR2 are MDHEN and SYDVKM. TCRdb reanalysed the PCR reads using MiXCR and keeps one entry per CDR3 protein. The data contain about 53,000 distinct CDR3 sequences, roughly 36% of them singletons. The sample holds many counts of this clonotype. Sequences were obtained from naive CD8+ T cells from blood, with Jurkat cell RNA spiked in. The sample's subset: FACS-sorted CD8+CD4-CCR7+CD45RA+ naive T cells. The V call is TRBV28, the J call TRBJ2-3, with D possibly TRBD2 on 6 matching bases. This clonotype was obtained from a human donor in good health. Some libraries in this study had Jurkat cell RNA spiked in. This chain's CDR3 is CASSLRDSFTDTQYF. CDR3 in DNA: TGTGCCAGCAGTTTGAGGGACTCTTTCACAGATACGCAGTATTTT. Supplemented by reference TRBV28 and TRBJ2-3, the full variable domain reads DVKVTQSSRYLVKRTGEKVFLECVQDMDHENMFWYRQDPGLGLRLIYFSYDVKMKEKGDIPEGYSVSREKKERFSLILESASTNQTSMYLCASSLRDSFTDTQYFGPGTRLTVL.